This T cell receptor (beta chain) was captured in a study of response to subunit inactivated influenza vaccine. The V end lost 6 bases, the J end lost 8 bases, and 13 bases lay between the germline ends. Germline V gives CDR1 MNHNS, CDR2 SASEGT. This CDR3 has 12 amino acids. Points on this clonotype: Its antigen is not known.

TCRdb recomputed calls from the RT-PCR reads with MiXCR, one row per CDR3 protein. In the table there are about 500,000 distinct CDR3 sequences, over 10% of which are singletons. Study-wide results and limits: T cells newly recruited by each seasonal influenza vaccination are few, the authors suggested.

The sequencing used PBMCs from blood, collected about 40 days after vaccination. The J gene is TRBJ1-1, the V gene TRBV6-1; possibly TRBD1 for D (5 bases). The origin of this receptor is a man aged 45-65 years who received an inactivated influenza vaccine. CDR3 nucleotides: TGTGCCAGCAGCCCGACAGTTGTGGAAGCTTTCTTT. Encoded protein: CASSPTVVEAFF.